The 11 T cell receptor beta chains below come from one sample, sequenced in a study of blood T cell repertoires in COVID-19. The assay was immunoSEQ multiplex PCR, and TCRdb's table has in-frame clones only and misses some. The data show 360,000 or so clones, with roughly 90% seen just once and approximately 0.93% held by the top ten. Sequenced input: PBMCs or T cells enriched from blood (not recorded which). These receptors originate from a woman between 25 and 40 years old who had been exposed to COVID-19.

Here the CDR3 DNA reads TGTGCCAGCAGCTTAGAGGTAGCACCACCCTACAATGAGCAGTTCTTC. As protein: CASSLEVAPPYNEQFF. The chain couples TRBV7-2 to TRBJ2-1, with D hard to call. There are 16 residues in the CDR3. Germline lookup yields CDR1 SGHTA and CDR2 FQGNSA. V lost 1 base and J lost 2, with 12 bases in between.

V is TRBV5-1 and J is TRBJ2-1; 12 bases fit TRBD2. The J segment lost 2 bases and the V segment lost 0 bases, leaving 6 bases of the junction unmatched. The CDR3 length is 18 residues. CDR1 SGHRS and CDR2 YFSETQ come from the germline V gene. The CDR3, as DNA: TGCGCCAGCAGCTTGGGACTAGCGGGAGATCTCACCTACAATGAGCAGTTCTTC. Translated, it gives CASSLGLAGDLTYNEQFF.

The gene calls are TRBV23-1 and TRBJ2-2, with 11 bases that match TRBD1. TRBV23-1 is marked as an open reading frame, function uncertain. Trimming at V came to 2 bases and at J to 6 bases, leaving 2 bases not matched to a gene. This CDR3 comprises 15 residues. For the CDR3, the DNA is TGCGCCAGCAGTCAAGGGACAGGGGGGGCCGGGGAGCTGTTTTTT. It is translated as CASSQGTGGAGELFF.

The chain uses TRBV7-9 and TRBJ2-5; tentative D call: TRBD2 (5 bases). Trimming stripped 8 bases from V and 2 bases from J, with 15 bases between. CDR1 and CDR2 (germline): SEHNR, FQNEAQ (reference sequence). This CDR3 has 14 amino acids. The CDR3 protein is CASVSGEYQETQYF. CDR3 nucleotides: TGTGCCAGCGTATCTGGGGAGTATCAAGAGACCCAGTACTTC.

The chain recombines TRBV7-9 with TRBJ1-6; 11 bases line up with TRBD1. The V segment lost 3 bases and the J segment 6 bases; nucleotides outside the gene matches: 7. Looked up from germline, CDR1 is SEHNR and CDR2 is FQNEAQ (reference sequence). The CDR3 consists of 17 residues. The CDR3 spells CASSFPGTGGINSPLHF. The CDR3 coding sequence is TGTGCCAGCAGCTTCCCCGGGACAGGGGGAATTAATTCACCCCTCCACTTT.

The chain combines TRBV21-1 with TRBJ1-1; TRBD1 is taken as the D call from the table, unchecked against the DNA. TRBV21-1 is deemed a pseudogene. This CDR3 spans 15 amino acids. The CDR3 spells CASSKGGEGASEAFF. The CDR3 DNA reads TGTGCCAGCAGCAAAGGTGGAGAGGGGGCAAGTGAAGCTTTCTTT.

The rearrangement joins TRBV5-4 to TRBJ2-7; TRBD2 is a possible D gene (5 bases). V lost 0 bases and J lost 1, with 5 bases in between. This CDR3 region has 13 residues. In germline, CDR1 is SGHNT, CDR2 YYREEE (reference sequence). CDR3 coding DNA: TGTGCCAGCAGCTTGGCGGGGTCCTACGAGCAGTACTTC. Its translation is CASSLAGSYEQYF.

This chain uses TRBV4-2 with TRBJ2-7; D gene ambiguous. The CDR3 sequence is 13 residues long. V was cut by 3 bases and J by 5 bases, with 11 bases left in between. The germline CDR1 and CDR2 sequences are LGHNA and YNFKEQ. The chain's CDR3 is CASSQEGENEQYF. The CDR3 DNA follows: TGTGCCAGCAGCCAGGAAGGAGAGAACGAGCAGTACTTC.

The chain recombines TRBV28 with TRBJ2-7, with 7 bases identical to TRBD1. V shed 6 bases, J shed 1 base, and the junction held 21 bases outside the gene matches. The CDR3 is 19 residues long. Germline V CDR1 and CDR2: MDHEN, SYDVKM. CDR3 loop: CASRDEQGKRKSRSYEQYF. In DNA, the CDR3 is TGTGCCAGCAGAGACGAACAGGGGAAGCGAAAAAGTCGGTCCTACGAGCAGTACTTC. The full variable domain, rest sourced from reference TRBV28 and TRBJ2-7, is DVKVTQSSRYLVKRTGEKVFLECVQDMDHENMFWYRQDPGLGLRLIYFSYDVKMKEKGDIPEGYSVSREKKERFSLILESASTNQTSMYLCASRDEQGKRKSRSYEQYFGPGTRLTVT.

The chain employs TRBV24-1 and TRBJ2-5, with D possibly matching TRBD1 (6 bases). Germline lookup yields CDR1 KGHDR and CDR2 SFDVKD. The V end was cut by 2 bases, the J end by 4 bases, with 16 bases between. This CDR3 has 16 residues. The CDR3 spells CATSDCPDRFRETQYF. CDR3 coding DNA: TGTGCCACCAGTGATTGCCCAGACAGGTTTCGAGAGACCCAGTACTTC.

The gene calls are TRBV24-1 and TRBJ1-5; tentative D call: TRBD1 (6 bases). The CDR3 runs to 13 residues. The ends were cut back, 12 bases at V and 7 bases at J, with 18 bases in the middle. Looked up from germline, CDR1 is KGHDR and CDR2 is SFDVKD. This CDR3 is CASYRGADQPQHF. DNA for the CDR3: TGTGCCTCGTACCGGGGGGCCGACCAGCCCCAGCATTTT.